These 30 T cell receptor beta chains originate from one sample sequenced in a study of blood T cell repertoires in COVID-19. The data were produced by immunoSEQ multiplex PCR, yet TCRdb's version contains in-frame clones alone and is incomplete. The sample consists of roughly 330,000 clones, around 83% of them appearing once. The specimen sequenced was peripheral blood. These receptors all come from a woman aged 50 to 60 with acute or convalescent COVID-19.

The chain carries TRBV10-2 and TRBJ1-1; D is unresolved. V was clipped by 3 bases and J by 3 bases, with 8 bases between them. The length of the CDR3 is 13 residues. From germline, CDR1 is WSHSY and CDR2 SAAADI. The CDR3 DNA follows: TGCGCCAGCAGTGAAGGGAGGTACACTGAAGCTTTCTTT. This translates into CASSEGRYTEAFF.

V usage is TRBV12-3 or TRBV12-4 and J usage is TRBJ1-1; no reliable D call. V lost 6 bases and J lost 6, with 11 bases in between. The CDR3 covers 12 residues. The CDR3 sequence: CASRPRRAEAFF. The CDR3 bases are TGTGCCAGCAGACCGAGACGGGCTGAAGCTTTCTTT.

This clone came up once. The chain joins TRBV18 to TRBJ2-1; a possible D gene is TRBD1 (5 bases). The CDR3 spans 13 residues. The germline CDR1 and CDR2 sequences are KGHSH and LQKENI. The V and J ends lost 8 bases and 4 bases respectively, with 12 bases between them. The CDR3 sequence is CASTSPGYNEQFF. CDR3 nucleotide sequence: TGTGCCAGCACATCTCCAGGGTACAATGAGCAGTTCTTC.

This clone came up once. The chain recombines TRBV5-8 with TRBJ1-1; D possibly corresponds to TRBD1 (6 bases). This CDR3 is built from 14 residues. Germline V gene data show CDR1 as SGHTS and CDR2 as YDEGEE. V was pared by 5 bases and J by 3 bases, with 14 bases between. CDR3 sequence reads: CASSPDRRYTEAFF. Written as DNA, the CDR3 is TGTGCCAGCAGTCCTGACAGGAGATACACTGAAGCTTTCTTT.

This CDR3 reads CATSRGEGSETQYF. The CDR3 coding sequence is TGTGCCACCAGCAGGGGGGAGGGTTCAGAGACCCAGTACTTC. V and J are TRBV15 and TRBJ2-5, with 7 bases that match TRBD2. J was trimmed by 4 bases and V by 3 bases; bases with no gene match: 5. The germline CDR1 and CDR2 sequences are LNHNV and YYDKDF (reference sequence). The CDR3 is 14 residues long.

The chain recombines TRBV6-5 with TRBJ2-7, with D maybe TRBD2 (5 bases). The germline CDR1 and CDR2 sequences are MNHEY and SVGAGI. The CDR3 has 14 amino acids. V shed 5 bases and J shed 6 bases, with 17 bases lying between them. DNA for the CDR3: TGTGCCAGCAGTAAGGGAGTCGGGTCCCTCGAGCAGTACGTC. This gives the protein CASSKGVGSLEQYV.

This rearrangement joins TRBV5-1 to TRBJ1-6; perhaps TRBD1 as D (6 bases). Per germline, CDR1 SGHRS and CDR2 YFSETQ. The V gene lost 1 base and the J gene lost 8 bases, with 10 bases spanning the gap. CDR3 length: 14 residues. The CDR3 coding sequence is TGCGCCAGCAGCTTGCAGGGGATGGATTCACCCCTCCACTTT. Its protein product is CASSLQGMDSPLHF.

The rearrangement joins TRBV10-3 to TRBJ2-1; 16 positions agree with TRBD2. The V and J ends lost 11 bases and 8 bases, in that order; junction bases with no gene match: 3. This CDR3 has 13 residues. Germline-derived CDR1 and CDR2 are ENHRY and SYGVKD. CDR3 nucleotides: TGTGCCTCGGGACTAGCGGGAGGGCATGAGCAGTTCTTC. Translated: CASGLAGGHEQFF.

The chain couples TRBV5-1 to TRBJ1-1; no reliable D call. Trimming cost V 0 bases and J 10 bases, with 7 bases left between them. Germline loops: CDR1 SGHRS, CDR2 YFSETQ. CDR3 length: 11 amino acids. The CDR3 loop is CASSLDFVAFF. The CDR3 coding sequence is TGCGCCAGCAGCTTGGACTTTGTAGCTTTCTTT.

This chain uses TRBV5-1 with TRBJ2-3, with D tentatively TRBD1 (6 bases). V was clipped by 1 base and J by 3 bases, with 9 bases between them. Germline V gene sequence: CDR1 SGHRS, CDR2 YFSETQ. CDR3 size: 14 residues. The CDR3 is CASSLNRETDTQYF. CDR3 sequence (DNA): TGCGCCAGCAGCTTGAACAGGGAGACAGATACGCAGTATTTT.

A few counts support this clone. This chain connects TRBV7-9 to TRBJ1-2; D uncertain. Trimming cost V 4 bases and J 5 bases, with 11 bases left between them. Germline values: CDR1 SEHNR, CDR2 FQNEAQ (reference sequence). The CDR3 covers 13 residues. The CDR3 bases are TGTGCCAGCAGCTCAAATGCGGGTTATGGCTACACCTTC. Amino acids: CASSSNAGYGYTF. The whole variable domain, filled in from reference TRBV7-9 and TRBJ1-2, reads DTGVSQNPRHKITKRGQNVTFRCDPISEHNRLYWYRQTLGQGPEFLTYFQNEAQLEKSRLLSDRFSAERPKGSFSTLEIQRTEQGDSAMYLCASSSNAGYGYTFGSGTRLTVV.

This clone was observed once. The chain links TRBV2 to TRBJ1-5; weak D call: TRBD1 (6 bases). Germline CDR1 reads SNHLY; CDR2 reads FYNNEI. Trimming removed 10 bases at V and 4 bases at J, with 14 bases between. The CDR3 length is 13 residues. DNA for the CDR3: TGTGCCACCCGGACAGAGTTTAATCAGCCCCAGCATTTT. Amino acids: CATRTEFNQPQHF. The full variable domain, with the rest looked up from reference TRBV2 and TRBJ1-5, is EPEVTQTPSHQVTQMGQEVILRCVPISNHLYFYWYRQILGQKVEFLVSFYNNEISEKSEIFDDQFSVERPDGSNFTLKIRSTKLEDSAMYFCATRTEFNQPQHFGDGTRLSIL.

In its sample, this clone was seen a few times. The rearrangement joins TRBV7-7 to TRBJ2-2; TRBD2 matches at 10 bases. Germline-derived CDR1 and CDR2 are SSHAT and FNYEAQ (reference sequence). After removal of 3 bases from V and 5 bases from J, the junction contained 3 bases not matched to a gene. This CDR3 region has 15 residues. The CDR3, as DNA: TGTGCCAGCAGCTTTCTAGCGGGAGAAACCGGGGAGCTGTTTTTT. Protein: CASSFLAGETGELFF.

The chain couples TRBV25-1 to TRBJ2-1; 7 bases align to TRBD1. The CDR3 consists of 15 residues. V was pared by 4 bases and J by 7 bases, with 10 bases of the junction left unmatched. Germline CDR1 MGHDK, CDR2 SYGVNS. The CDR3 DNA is TGTGCCAGCAGTGTACCGGGACAGATTGATAATGAGCAGTTCTTC. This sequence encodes CASSVPGQIDNEQFF. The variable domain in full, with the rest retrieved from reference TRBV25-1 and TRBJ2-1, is EADIYQTPRYLVIGTGKKITLECSQTMGHDKMYWYQQDPGMELHLIHYSYGVNSTEKGDLSSESTVSRIRTEHFPLTLESARPSHTSQYLCASSVPGQIDNEQFFGPGTRLTVL.

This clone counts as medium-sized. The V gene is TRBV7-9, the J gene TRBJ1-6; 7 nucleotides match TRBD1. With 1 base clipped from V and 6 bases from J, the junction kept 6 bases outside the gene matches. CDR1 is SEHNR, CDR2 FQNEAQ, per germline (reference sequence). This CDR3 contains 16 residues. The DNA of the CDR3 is TGTGCCAGCAGCTTAGTAGGACAGGAGCTTAATTCACCCCTCCACTTT. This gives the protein CASSLVGQELNSPLHF.

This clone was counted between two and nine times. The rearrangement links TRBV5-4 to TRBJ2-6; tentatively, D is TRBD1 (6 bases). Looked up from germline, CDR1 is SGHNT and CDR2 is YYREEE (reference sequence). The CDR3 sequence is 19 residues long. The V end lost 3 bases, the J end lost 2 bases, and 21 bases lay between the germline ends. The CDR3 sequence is CASSWGGGAKLTGANVLTF. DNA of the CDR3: TGTGCCAGCAGCTGGGGTGGGGGCGCGAAATTAACTGGGGCCAACGTCCTGACTTTC.

The CDR3 nucleotides are TGTGCCAGCAGTTTTGGGACAGGGGGCTACGAGCAGTACTTC. Amino acid sequence: CASSFGTGGYEQYF. The chain recombines TRBV27 with TRBJ2-7, with 11 positions matching TRBD1. Trimming removed 3 bases from V and 3 bases from J; junction bases left unmatched: 1. Germline CDR1 and CDR2: MNHEY and SMNVEV (reference sequence). CDR3 length: 14 residues.

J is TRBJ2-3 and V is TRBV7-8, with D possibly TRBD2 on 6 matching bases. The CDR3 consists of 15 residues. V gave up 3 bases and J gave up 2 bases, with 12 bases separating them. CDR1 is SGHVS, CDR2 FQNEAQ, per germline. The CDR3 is CASSLGTRFTDTQYF. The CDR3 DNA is TGTGCCAGCAGCTTGGGGACTCGGTTCACAGATACGCAGTATTTT.

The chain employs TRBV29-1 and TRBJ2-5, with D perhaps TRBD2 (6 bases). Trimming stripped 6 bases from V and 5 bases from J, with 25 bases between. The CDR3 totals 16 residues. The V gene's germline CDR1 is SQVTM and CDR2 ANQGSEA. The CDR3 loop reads CSVARDPGLGVETQYF. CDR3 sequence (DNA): TGCAGCGTAGCACGCGACCCGGGACTGGGGGTGGAGACCCAGTACTTC.

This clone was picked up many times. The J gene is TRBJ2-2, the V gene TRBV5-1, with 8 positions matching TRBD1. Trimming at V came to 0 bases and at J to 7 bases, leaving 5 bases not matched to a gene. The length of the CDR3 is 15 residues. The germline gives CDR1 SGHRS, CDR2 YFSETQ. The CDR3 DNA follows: TGCGCCAGCAGCTTGGATGCAGGGGGCATCGGGGAGCTGTTTTTT. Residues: CASSLDAGGIGELFF.

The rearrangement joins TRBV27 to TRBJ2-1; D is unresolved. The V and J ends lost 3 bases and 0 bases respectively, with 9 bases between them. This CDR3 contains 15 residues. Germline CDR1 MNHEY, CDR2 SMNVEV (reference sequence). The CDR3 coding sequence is TGTGCCAGCAGTTTTAAGATTAGCTCCTACAATGAGCAGTTCTTC. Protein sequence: CASSFKISSYNEQFF.

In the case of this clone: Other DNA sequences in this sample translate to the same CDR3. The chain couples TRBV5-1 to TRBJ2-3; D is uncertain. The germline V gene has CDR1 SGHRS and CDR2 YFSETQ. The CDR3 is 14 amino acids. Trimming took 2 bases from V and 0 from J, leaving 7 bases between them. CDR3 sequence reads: CASSLLTSTDTQYF. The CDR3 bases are TGCGCCAGCAGCTTACTTACTAGCACAGATACGCAGTATTTT.

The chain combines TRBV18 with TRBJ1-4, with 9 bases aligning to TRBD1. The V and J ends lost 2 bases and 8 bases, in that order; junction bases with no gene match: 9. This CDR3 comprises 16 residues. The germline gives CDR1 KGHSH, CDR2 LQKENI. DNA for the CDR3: TGTGCCAGCTCACCATCTCCGGGACAGGGACGGGAAAAACTGTTTTTT. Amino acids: CASSPSPGQGREKLFF. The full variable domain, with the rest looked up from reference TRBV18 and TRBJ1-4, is NAGVMQNPRHLVRRRGQEARLRCSPMKGHSHVYWYRQLPEEGLKFMVYLQKENIIDESGMPKERFSAEFPKEGPSILRIQQVVRGDSAAYFCASSPSPGQGREKLFFGSGTQLSVL.

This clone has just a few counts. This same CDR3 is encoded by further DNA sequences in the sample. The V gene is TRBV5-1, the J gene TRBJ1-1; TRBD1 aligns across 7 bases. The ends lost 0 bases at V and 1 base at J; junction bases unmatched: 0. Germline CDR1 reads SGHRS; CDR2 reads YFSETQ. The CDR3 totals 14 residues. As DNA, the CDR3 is TGCGCCAGCAGCTTGGGGACAGGGAACACTGAAGCTTTCTTT. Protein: CASSLGTGNTEAFF.

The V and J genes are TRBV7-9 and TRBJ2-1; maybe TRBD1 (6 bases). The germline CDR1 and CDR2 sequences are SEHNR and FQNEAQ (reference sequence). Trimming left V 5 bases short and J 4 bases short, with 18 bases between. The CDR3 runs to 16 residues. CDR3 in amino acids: CASSPGGRGFYNEQFF. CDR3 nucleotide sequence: TGTGCCAGCAGCCCTGGGGGCAGGGGATTTTACAATGAGCAGTTCTTC.

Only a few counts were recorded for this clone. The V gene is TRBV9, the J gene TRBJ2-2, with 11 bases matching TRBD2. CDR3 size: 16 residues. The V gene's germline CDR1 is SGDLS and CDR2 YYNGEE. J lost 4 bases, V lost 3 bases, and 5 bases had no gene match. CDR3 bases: TGTGCCAGCAGCGCCGGGACTAGCGGTCTCACCGGGGAGCTGTTTTTT. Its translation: CASSAGTSGLTGELFF.

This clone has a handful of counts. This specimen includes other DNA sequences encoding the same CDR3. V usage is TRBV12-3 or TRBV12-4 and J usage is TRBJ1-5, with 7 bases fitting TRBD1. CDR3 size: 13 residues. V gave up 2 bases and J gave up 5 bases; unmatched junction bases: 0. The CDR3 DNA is TGTGCCAGCAGTTTAACAGGGGATCAGCCCCAGCATTTT. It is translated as CASSLTGDQPQHF.

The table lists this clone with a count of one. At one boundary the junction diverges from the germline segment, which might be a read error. The CDR3 loop reads CASSYQPRDSVLF. The CDR3 DNA follows: TGTGCCAGCAGTTATCAGCCCCGGGACTCTGTCCTCTTC. This chain connects TRBV6-5 to TRBJ2-1, with D possibly being TRBD2 (6 bases). The CDR3 consists of 13 residues. Per germline, CDR1 MNHEY and CDR2 SVGAGI.

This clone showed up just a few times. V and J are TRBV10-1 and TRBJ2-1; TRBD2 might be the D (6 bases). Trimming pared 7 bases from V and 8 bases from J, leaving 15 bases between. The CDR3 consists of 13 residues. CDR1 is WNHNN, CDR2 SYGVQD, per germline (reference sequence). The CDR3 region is CASTFSGGDEQFF. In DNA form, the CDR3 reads TGCGCCAGCACCTTTAGCGGAGGAGATGAGCAGTTCTTC.

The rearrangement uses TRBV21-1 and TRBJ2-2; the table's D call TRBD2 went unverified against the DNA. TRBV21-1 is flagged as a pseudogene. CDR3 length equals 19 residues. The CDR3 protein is CASSKDAIGLAGGTGELFF. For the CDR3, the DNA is TGTGCCAGCAGCAAAGATGCGATCGGACTAGCGGGGGGCACCGGGGAGCTGTTTTTT.